This entry is about one T cell receptor (beta chain). Antigen unknown. The assay was immunoSEQ multiplex PCR, and TCRdb's table has in-frame clones only and misses some. The sample gives over 50,000 clones, 70% to 85% of which show up once; over 4.5% is in the top ten. The CDR3 extends over 12 amino acids. Germline V lookup: CDR1 SGHAT, CDR2 FQNNGV. Trimming shortened V by 6 bases and J by 5 bases, and 10 bases separated the two germline ends. Time point denoted: week 47, end of study. Mutant IDH1 20-mer peptide, at 300 ug, made up each vaccine dose, with topical imiquimod. Patients, over weeks 1, 3, 5, 7, 11, 15, 19 and 23, received a total of eight vaccinations. This sample is drawn from a study of a mutant IDH1 vaccine in newly diagnosed glioma.

The chain links TRBV11-2 to TRBJ1-2; unclear D gene. The sequencing here drew on PBMCs, taken from a glioma patient whose treatment included an IDH1 peptide vaccine. The receptor was derived from a woman between 40 and 55 years old with glioma. Some clones in this sample may be carry-over from other donors' samples. The CDR3 bases are TGTGCCAGCAGGTCGGTAGAGTATGGCTACACCTTC. Encoded protein: CASRSVEYGYTF.